Listed below are T cell receptor beta chains from one sample, sequenced in a study of control samples from healthy donors and cancer patients. TCRdb's table, derived via immunoSEQ multiplex PCR, lists solely in-frame clones and lacks some. The top ten clones hold less than 3.5% of a sample with some 130,000 clones, 88% of them seen once. Sequencing was carried out using blood. The receptors here all came from a man aged 40-49 years in good health. Both conserved end residues are part of each CDR3. The D gene is left open where the match is weak. Size values are once, few and many counts, or a class for expanded clones, and some rows have none.

CDR3 length	J gene	V gene	D gene	clone size	CDR3 protein	CDR3 DNA
13	TRBJ1-1	TRBV19	TRBD1	NA	CASRDRGPSEAFF	TGTGCCAGTAGGGACAGGGGGCCAAGTGAAGCTTTCTTT
15	TRBJ2-3	TRBV5-1	NA	NA	CASSLVSGGTDTQYF	TGCGCCAGCAGCTTGGTTTCCGGGGGCACAGATACGCAGTATTTT
15	TRBJ2-7	TRBV5-1	NA	NA	CASSFGGTDDYEQYF	TGCGCCAGCAGCTTTGGGGGGACGGATGATTACGAGCAGTACTTC
15	TRBJ1-5	TRBV19	NA	NA	CASSIPQGGREPQHF	TGTGCCAGTAGTATACCGCAAGGAGGGAGGGAGCCCCAGCATTTT
14	TRBJ1-1	TRBV24-1	NA	NA	CATSDPRSPSEAFF	TGTGCCACCAGTGATCCCAGGTCCCCATCTGAGGCTTTCTTT
15	TRBJ2-1	TRBV5-8	NA	NA	CASSSAGQSNNEQFF	TGTGCCAGCAGCTCGGCGGGACAGTCGAACAATGAGCAGTTCTTC
15	TRBJ2-3	TRBV2	TRBD2	NA	CASRPGTSETDTQYF	TGTGCCAGCCGGCCCGGGACTAGCGAAACAGATACGCAGTATTTT
14	TRBJ2-3	TRBV5-6	NA	NA	CASSLGLRADTQYF	TGTGCCAGCAGCTTGGGGCTCCGCGCAGATACGCAGTATTTT
14	TRBJ1-4	TRBV5-4	TRBD1	once	CASSRDSKNEKLFF	TGTGCCAGCAGCAGGGACAGTAAAAATGAAAAACTGTTTTTT
14	TRBJ1-5	TRBV4-3	TRBD1	NA	CASSPDRGWQPQHF	TGCGCCAGCAGCCCCGACAGGGGATGGCAGCCCCAGCATTTT
18	TRBJ2-2	TRBV6-2/TRBV6-3	TRBD2	NA	CASSSLGLAGALAGELFF	TGTGCCAGCAGCTCCCTTGGACTAGCGGGGGCTCTGGCCGGGGAGCTGTTTTTT
14	TRBJ1-1	TRBV30	NA	NA	CAWFTAPRNTEAFF	TGTGCCTGGTTCACAGCCCCGAGGAACACTGAAGCTTTCTTT
15	TRBJ2-7	TRBV16	NA	NA	CASSQQPPPQGTQYF	TGTGCCAGCAGCCAACAACCGCCACCCCAGGGGACGCAGTACTTC
15	TRBJ1-1	TRBV7-3	NA	NA	CASSLTGSRNTEAFF	TGTGCCAGCAGCTTAACAGGGTCAAGGAACACTGAAGCTTTCTTT
16	TRBJ2-1	TRBV4-3	TRBD1	NA	CASSQAQGASYNEQFF	TGCGCCAGCAGCCAGGCACAGGGGGCTTCCTACAATGAGCAGTTCTTC
15	TRBJ1-2	TRBV2	NA	few	CASNDDRSANYGYTF	TGTGCCAGCAACGATGACAGATCAGCTAACTATGGCTACACCTTC
14	TRBJ1-1	TRBV9	NA	once	CASSLITGPTEAFF	TGTGCCAGCAGCCTCATTACAGGCCCCACTGAAGCTTTCTTT
13	TRBJ1-5	TRBV18	NA	NA	CASSPGGGQPQHF	TGTGCCAGCTCACCAGGGGGTGGTCAGCCCCAGCATTTT
14	TRBJ1-3	TRBV5-6	TRBD1	NA	CASSRTGSGNTIYF	TGTGCCAGCAGCCGGACAGGGAGTGGAAACACCATATATTTT
16	TRBJ2-1	TRBV28	TRBD2	NA	CASRSSGTSVNNEQFF	TGTGCCAGCAGGAGTTCCGGGACTAGCGTCAACAATGAGCAGTTCTTC
12	TRBJ2-3	TRBV30	NA	NA	CAFGGYPDTQYF	TGTGCCTTTGGTGGGTACCCAGATACGCAGTATTTT
15	TRBJ1-1	TRBV5-4	TRBD1	NA	CASSQRGQRNTEAFF	TGTGCCAGCAGCCAAAGGGGGCAGAGGAACACTGAAGCTTTCTTT
14	TRBJ2-2	TRBV11-2	TRBD1	NA	CASSRQGAIGELFF	TGTGCCAGCAGCAGGCAGGGGGCCATCGGGGAGCTGTTTTTT
16	TRBJ1-5	TRBV7-8	NA	NA	CASSLYSLYSNQPQHF	TGTGCCAGCAGCTTATACTCTCTATATAGCAATCAGCCCCAGCATTTT
16	TRBJ1-3	TRBV30	NA	NA	CAWSVSTVRSGNTIYF	TGTGCCTGGAGTGTAAGTACCGTCCGATCTGGAAACACCATATATTTT
13	TRBJ1-5	TRBV10-1	NA	NA	CASSRDGDQPQHF	TGCGCCAGCAGTCGGGACGGCGATCAGCCCCAGCATTTT
16	TRBJ2-3	TRBV5-1	TRBD1	NA	CASSLAGTASTDTQYF	TGCGCCAGCAGCTTGGCCGGGACAGCAAGCACAGATACGCAGTATTTT
12	TRBJ1-5	TRBV6-6	NA	NA	CASTQGGQPQHF	TGTGCCAGCACCCAAGGAGGACAGCCCCAGCATTTT
15	TRBJ2-7	TRBV27	TRBD1	NA	CASSISGQGGYEQYF	TGTGCCAGCAGTATATCGGGACAGGGAGGCTACGAGCAGTACTTC
14	TRBJ1-2	TRBV11-3	NA	NA	CASSFRGAHYGYTF	TGTGCCAGCAGCTTCCGGGGGGCGCACTATGGCTACACCTTC
14	TRBJ1-6	TRBV7-9	NA	NA	CASSFTGNNSPLHF	TGTGCCAGCAGCTTCACAGGGAATAATTCACCCCTCCACTTT
13	TRBJ1-6	TRBV19	NA	NA	CASSRESNSPLHF	TGTGCCAGTAGTAGGGAGAGTAATTCACCCCTCCACTTT
17	TRBJ1-3	TRBV7-2	NA	few	CASSQPGRWTLGNTIYF	TGTGCCAGCAGCCAGCCCGGCAGGTGGACACTCGGAAACACCATATATTTT
12	TRBJ1-1	TRBV5-1	NA	NA	CASTSPDTEAFF	TGCGCCAGCACTTCCCCCGACACTGAAGCTTTCTTT
13	TRBJ1-1	TRBV18	NA	NA	CASSPGTGTEAFF	TGTGCCAGCTCCCCCGGGACCGGCACTGAAGCTTTCTTT
19	TRBJ2-3	TRBV6-1	NA	NA	CASSEAPGPWGLSTDTQYF	TGTGCCAGCAGTGAAGCCCCAGGGCCCTGGGGACTTAGCACAGATACGCAGTATTTT
16	TRBJ1-4	TRBV25-1	TRBD1	NA	CASSELTGTAGEKLFF	TGTGCCAGCAGTGAATTAACCGGGACAGCCGGTGAAAAACTGTTTTTT
15	TRBJ2-7	TRBV19	TRBD1	NA	CASSDAGTGIYEQYF	TGTGCCAGTAGTGATGCCGGGACAGGGATTTACGAGCAGTACTTC
17	TRBJ1-4	TRBV10-2	TRBD1	NA	CASTAGTGRSAGEKLFF	TGCGCCAGCACAGCCGGGACAGGGCGCTCGGCGGGTGAAAAACTGTTTTTT
14	TRBJ2-5	TRBV7-2	TRBD2	NA	CASSPTGGTETQYF	TGTGCCAGCAGCCCAACGGGGGGGACTGAGACCCAGTACTTC
13	TRBJ2-3	TRBV7-2	NA	NA	CASSLGWDDTQYF	TGTGCCAGCAGCTTAGGATGGGACGATACGCAGTATTTT